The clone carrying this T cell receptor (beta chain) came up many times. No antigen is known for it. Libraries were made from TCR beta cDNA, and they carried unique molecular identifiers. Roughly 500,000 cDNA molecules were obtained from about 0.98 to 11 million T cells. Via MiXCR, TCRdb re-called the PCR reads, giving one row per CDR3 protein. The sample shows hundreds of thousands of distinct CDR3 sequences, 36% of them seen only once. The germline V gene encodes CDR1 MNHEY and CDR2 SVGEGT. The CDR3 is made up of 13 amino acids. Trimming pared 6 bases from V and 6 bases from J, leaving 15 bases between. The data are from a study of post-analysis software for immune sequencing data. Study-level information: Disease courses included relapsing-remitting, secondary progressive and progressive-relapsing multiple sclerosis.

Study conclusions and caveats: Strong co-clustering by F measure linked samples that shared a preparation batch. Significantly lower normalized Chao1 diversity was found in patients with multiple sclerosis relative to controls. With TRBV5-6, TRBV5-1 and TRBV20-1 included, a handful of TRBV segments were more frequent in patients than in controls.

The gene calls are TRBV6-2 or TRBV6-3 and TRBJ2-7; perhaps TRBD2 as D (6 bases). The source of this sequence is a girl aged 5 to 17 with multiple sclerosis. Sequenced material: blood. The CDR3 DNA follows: TGTGCCAGCAGCCGCGGGAATTTTGGCGAGCAGTACTTC. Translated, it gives CASSRGNFGEQYF.